What follows is one T cell receptor beta chain and its context. The junction departs from germline at one end; a sequencing error may be responsible. This sample is part of a study of blood T cell repertoires in COVID-19. Participant reports of clinical history set cohort assignment. This CDR3 is 13 amino acids long. CDR1 and CDR2 (germline): SGHVS, FQNEAQ. Sequencing was performed with immunoSEQ multiplex PCR; in TCRdb, only in-frame clones are kept and a portion is missing. Seen here are over 300,000 clones, 75% to 90% observed once, and the top ten hold 2.2%. Sequencing was done on a sample of PBMCs or T cells enriched from blood (not recorded which). The gene calls are TRBV7-8 and TRBJ2-7; possibly TRBD1 or TRBD2 for D (5 bases each). This clonotype originated in a man aged 25 to 40 who had recovered from COVID-19. CDR3: CASSLAGPGEQYF. CDR3 DNA: TGTGCCAGCAGCCTAGCAGGGCCGGGGGAGCAGTACTTC.